This T cell receptor beta chain was captured by sequencing in a study of identical twins. The CDR3 runs to 15 residues. Germline V gives CDR1 LGHNA, CDR2 YNFKEQ. The V and J ends lost 1 base and 3 bases respectively, with 12 bases between them. Each CDR3 protein gets one entry after TCRdb re-called the 5' RACE reads with MiXCR. The top ten clones hold about 4.5% of a sample with hundreds of thousands of distinct CDR3 sequences, about 20% of them seen once. Only a few counts were recorded for this clonotype. Its antigen is as yet unknown. Findings and caveats of the study: The models systematically underestimated how much out-of-frame TCR alpha was shared in monozygotic twins. Zero-insertion analyses could be partly confounded by invariant MAIT and iNKT cells.

This sample was also put to use in a study of T cells expressing NK-cell markers. That work adds: The authors sequenced eight donors, of whom seven were HCMV-seropositive and one was seronegative.

Sequenced material: PBMCs. The chain employs TRBV4-2 and TRBJ2-5; possible D gene TRBD1, 6 bases. The receptor's source is a woman between 18 and 29 years old in good health. The CDR3 nucleotides read TGTGCCAGCAGCCAAGGGACTGCAGGGGAAGAGACCCAGTACTTC. Protein sequence: CASSQGTAGEETQYF.